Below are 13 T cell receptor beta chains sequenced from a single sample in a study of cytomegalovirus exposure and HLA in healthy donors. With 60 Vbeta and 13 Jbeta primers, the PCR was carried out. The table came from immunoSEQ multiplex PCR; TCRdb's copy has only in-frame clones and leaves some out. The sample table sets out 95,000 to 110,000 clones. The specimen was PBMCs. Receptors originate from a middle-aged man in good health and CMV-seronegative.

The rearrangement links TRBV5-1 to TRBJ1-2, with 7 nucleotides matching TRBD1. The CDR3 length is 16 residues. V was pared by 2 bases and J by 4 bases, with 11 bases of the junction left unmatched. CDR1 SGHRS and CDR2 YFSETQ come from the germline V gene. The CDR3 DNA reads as TGCGCCAGCAGCTTACAGGGGCCGGCTTGGGGCTATGGCTACACCTTC. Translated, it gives CASSLQGPAWGYGYTF.

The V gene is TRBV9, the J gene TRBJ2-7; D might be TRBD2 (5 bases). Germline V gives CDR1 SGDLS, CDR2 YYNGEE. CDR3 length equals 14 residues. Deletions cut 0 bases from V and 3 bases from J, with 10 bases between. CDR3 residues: CASSVGTADYEQYF. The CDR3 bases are TGTGCCAGCAGCGTAGGGACTGCGGACTACGAGCAGTACTTC.

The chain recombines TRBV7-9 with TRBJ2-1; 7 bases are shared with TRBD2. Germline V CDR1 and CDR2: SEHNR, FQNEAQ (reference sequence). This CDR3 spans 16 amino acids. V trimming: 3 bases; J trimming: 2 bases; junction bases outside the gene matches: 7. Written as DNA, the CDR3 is TGTGCCAGCAGCTTTTTAGCGGGTGAGGCCTACAATGAGCAGTTCTTC. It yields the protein CASSFLAGEAYNEQFF.

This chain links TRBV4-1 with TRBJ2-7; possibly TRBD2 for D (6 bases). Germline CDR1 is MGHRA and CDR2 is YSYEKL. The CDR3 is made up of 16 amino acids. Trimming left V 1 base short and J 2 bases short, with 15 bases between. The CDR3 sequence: CASSQALSGNPYEQYF. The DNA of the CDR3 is TGCGCCAGCAGCCAAGCCCTTAGCGGAAACCCCTACGAGCAGTACTTC.

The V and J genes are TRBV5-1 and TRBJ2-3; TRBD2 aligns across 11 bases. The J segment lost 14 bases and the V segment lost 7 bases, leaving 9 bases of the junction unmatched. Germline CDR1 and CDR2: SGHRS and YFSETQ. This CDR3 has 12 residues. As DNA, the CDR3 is TGCGCCAGCTTCGATAGCGGGAGGGCCGGGTATTTT. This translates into CASFDSGRAGYF.

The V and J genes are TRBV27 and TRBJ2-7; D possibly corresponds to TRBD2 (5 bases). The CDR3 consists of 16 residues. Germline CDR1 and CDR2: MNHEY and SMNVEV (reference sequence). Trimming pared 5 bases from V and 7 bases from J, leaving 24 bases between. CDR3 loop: CASSAVSGNKRGEQYF. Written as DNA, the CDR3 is TGTGCCAGCAGTGCGGTTTCGGGAAACAAAAGAGGGGAGCAGTACTTC.

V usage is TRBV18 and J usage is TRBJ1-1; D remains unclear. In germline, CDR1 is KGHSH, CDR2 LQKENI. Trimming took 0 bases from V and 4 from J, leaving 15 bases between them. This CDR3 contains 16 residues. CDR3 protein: CASSPPIAQVFTEAFF. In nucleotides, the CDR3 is TGTGCCAGCTCACCACCAATCGCTCAGGTCTTCACTGAAGCTTTCTTT.

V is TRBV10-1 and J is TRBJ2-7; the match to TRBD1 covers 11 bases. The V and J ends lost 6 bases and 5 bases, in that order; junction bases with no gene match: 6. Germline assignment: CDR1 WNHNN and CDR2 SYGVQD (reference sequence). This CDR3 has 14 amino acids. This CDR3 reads CASSERDRGDEQYF. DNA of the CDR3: TGCGCCAGCAGCGAGCGGGACAGGGGGGACGAGCAGTACTTC.

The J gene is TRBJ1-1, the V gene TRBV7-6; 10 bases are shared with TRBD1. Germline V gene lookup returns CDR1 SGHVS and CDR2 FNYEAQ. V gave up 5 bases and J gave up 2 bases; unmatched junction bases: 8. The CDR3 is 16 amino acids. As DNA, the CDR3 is TGTGCCAGCAGCCCCGGGACAGGGGTCGGAAACACTGAAGCTTTCTTT. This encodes CASSPGTGVGNTEAFF. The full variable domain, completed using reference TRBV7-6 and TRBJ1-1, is GAGVSQSPRYKVTKRGQDVALRCDPISGHVSLYWYRQALGQGPEFLTYFNYEAQQDKSGLPNDRFSAERPEGSISTLTIQRTEQRDSAMYRCASSPGTGVGNTEAFFGQGTRLTVV.

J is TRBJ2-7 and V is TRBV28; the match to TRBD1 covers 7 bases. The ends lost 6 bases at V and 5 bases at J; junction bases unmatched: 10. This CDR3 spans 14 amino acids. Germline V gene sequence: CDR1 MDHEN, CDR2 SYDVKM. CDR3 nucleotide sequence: TGTGCCAGCAGGTCGCCGGGACAGAGAAACGAGCAGTACTTC. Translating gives CASRSPGQRNEQYF.

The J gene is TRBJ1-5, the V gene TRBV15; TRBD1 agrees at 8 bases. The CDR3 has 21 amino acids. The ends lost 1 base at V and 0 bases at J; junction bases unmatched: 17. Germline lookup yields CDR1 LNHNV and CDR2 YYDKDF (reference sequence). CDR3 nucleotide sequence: TGTGCCACCAGCAGAGGTTCACCGGGACAGGACCCTTCTGGTAGCAATCAGCCCCAGCATTTT. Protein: CATSRGSPGQDPSGSNQPQHF.

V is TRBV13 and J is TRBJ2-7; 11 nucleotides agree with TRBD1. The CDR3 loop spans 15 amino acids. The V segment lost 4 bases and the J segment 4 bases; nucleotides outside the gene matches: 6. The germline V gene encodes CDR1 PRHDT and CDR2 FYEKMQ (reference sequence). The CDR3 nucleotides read TGTGCCAGCAGCTCCGGACAGGGGGCGCGTTACGAGCAGTACTTC. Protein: CASSSGQGARYEQYF.

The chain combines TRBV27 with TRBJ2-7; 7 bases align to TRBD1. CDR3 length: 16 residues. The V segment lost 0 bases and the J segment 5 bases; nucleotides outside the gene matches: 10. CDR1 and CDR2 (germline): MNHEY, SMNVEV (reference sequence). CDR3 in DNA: TGTGCCAGCAGTTTATCACCGGGACAGCCGACGGACGAGCAGTACTTC. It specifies CASSLSPGQPTDEQYF.